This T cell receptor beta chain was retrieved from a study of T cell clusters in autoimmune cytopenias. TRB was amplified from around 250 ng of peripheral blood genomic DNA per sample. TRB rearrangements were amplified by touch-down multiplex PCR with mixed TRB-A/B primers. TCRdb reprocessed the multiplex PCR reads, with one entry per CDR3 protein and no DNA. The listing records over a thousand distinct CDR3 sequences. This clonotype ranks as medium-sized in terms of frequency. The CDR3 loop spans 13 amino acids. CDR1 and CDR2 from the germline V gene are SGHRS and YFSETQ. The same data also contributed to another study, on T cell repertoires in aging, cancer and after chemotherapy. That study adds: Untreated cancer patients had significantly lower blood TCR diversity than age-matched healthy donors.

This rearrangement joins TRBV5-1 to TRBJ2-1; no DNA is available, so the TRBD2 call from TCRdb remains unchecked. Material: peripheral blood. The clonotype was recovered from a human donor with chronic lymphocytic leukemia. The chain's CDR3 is CASSLVPLESQFF. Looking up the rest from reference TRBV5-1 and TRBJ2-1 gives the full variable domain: KAGVTQTPRYLIKTRGQQVTLSCSPISGHRSVSWYQQTPGQGLQFLFEYFSETQRNKGNFPGRFSGRQFSNSRSEMNVSTLELGDSALYLCASSLVPLESQFFGPGTRLTVL.